This TCR beta chain was recovered during a study of blood T cell repertoires in COVID-19. TCRdb's copy holds only in-frame clones and misses some; the assay was immunoSEQ multiplex PCR. The sample records around 260,000 clones, around nine tenths being singletons. Germline-derived CDR1 and CDR2 are LNHDA and SQIVND (reference sequence). CDR3 length: 15 residues. V dropped 4 bases and J dropped 4 bases, with 16 bases sitting between them. This chain connects TRBV19 to TRBJ1-1; D may be TRBD1 (6 bases). Source material: peripheral blood. The TCR was taken from a man under 40 with acute or convalescent COVID-19. This CDR3 reads CASSTATGRGTEAFF. CDR3 nucleotide sequence: TGTGCCAGTAGTACCGCGACAGGCCGGGGCACTGAAGCTTTCTTT.